What follows describes a single T cell receptor beta chain. Its antigen is undetermined. The data are from a study of cytotoxic CD8 clonotypes in ibrutinib-treated CLL. Study-level background: The group held 11 to 12 relapsed/refractory and 15 treatment-naive patients, with under 18 IGHV unmutated.

Measured with immunoSEQ multiplex PCR; TCRdb has only the in-frame clones, and not every one. This table has around 130,000 clones, around 84% appearing once. V was trimmed by 4 bases and J by 8 bases, leaving 11 bases between them. CDR3 length equals 12 residues. Looked up from germline, CDR1 is MNHEY and CDR2 is SVGAGI. Study-level findings and limits: The public clonotypes identified were infrequent and showed contraction or stability on treatment. The study found baseline clonality above age-matched healthy donors, tracking circulating CD8+ T-cell counts. Sustained-remission and progressing patients had unequal sampling times.

The sequencing used PBMCs, collected after 24 months of ibrutinib treatment. This clonotype was obtained from a human donor with chronic lymphocytic leukemia. This chain links TRBV6-5 with TRBJ1-2, with no clear D. In DNA form, the CDR3 reads TGTGCCAGCAGTTTCCGAATGGGAGGCTACACCTTC. It specifies CASSFRMGGYTF.